The present entry profiles one T cell receptor beta chain with its context. The antigen remains undetermined. This record belongs to a study of CD8 T cells in ankylosing spondylitis. Findings and caveats of the study: Blood of patients with ankylosing spondylitis appeared to be characterized by a TCR beta motif of several highly homologous variants.

The V gene's germline CDR1 is MNHNS and CDR2 SASEGT. CDR3 length: 14 residues. V gave up 6 bases and J gave up 10 bases; unmatched junction bases: 9. TCRdb processed the 5' RACE reads anew with MiXCR; each CDR3 protein has one entry. The table shows roughly 190,000 distinct CDR3 sequences, with 9.5% to 15% occurring only once. The sequence was obtained from a male donor with ankylosing spondylitis or in good health (not recorded which). The chain has TRBV6-1 and TRBJ2-1; the match to TRBD2 covers 10 bases. The specimen sequenced was blood, either unsorted or a sorted T cell fraction (not recorded which). CDR3 DNA: TGTGCCAGCAGCCTAGCGGGGGCACCTCGCGAGCAGTTCTTC. As protein: CASSLAGAPREQFF.